The rows below give T cell receptor beta chains drawn from one sample of a study of technical replicates of blood from four donors. Measured with immunoSEQ multiplex PCR; TCRdb has only the in-frame clones, and not every one. The profile shows approximately 94,000 clones, almost 97% of them singletons. Sequencing used T cells isolated from PBMCs. The receptors were gathered from a human donor in good health. Each CDR3 is given with its conserved first and last residue. A D gene is named only where the DNA matches it firmly. For some rows the clone size is stated as once, few or many, or as a class when expanded; others skip it.

clone_size | j_call | cdr3_length | d_call | v_call | cdr3_nt | cdr3_aa
- | TRBJ2-7 | 16 | TRBD2 | TRBV2 | TGTGCCATCGTCCTTGGGGGAGGGGCGAGGACCTACGAGCAGTACTTC | CAIVLGGGARTYEQYF
- | TRBJ2-2 | 18 | TRBD2 | TRBV2 | TGTGCCAGCGGGGAAAGGGTACTAGCGGGAGATAATGACGGGGAGCTGTTTTTT | CASGERVLAGDNDGELFF
- | TRBJ2-7 | 12 | - | TRBV9 | TGTGCCAGCAGCCCCGGGACCTACGAGCAGTACTTC | CASSPGTYEQYF
- | TRBJ2-7 | 16 | - | TRBV28 | TGTGCCAGCAGTTTACCCGTCGCCTTGAGCTCCTACGAGCAGTACTTC | CASSLPVALSSYEQYF
- | TRBJ2-3 | 17 | TRBD2 | TRBV18 | TGTGCCAGCTCACCGCCCGGCCAGGCGGGAGGCCCAGATACGCAGTATTTT | CASSPPGQAGGPDTQYF
- | TRBJ1-5 | 13 | - | TRBV6-6 | TGTGCCAGCAGTTACCAGGAGGATCAGCCCCAGCATTTT | CASSYQEDQPQHF
once | TRBJ2-2 | 16 | - | TRBV7-9 | TGTGCCAGCAGCTTAGGAAGACAGGCGAACACCGGGGAGCTGTTTTTT | CASSLGRQANTGELFF
- | TRBJ1-3 | 15 | TRBD1 | TRBV9 | TGTGCCAGCAGCTTAGAGGGGGCGGAAGGAAACACCATATATTTT | CASSLEGAEGNTIYF
- | TRBJ2-5 | 14 | - | TRBV9 | TGTGCCAGCAGCGCACCCAACTACCAAGAGACCCAGTACTTC | CASSAPNYQETQYF
- | TRBJ2-3 | 15 | - | TRBV10-2 | TGCGCCAGCAGTGAGTCTGGCGGGGCCACAGATACGCAGTATTTT | CASSESGGATDTQYF
- | TRBJ2-1 | 16 | TRBD2 | TRBV29-1 | TGCAGCGCCGACTCCAAGCGGGAGAGGTATAGCAATGAGCAGTTCTTC | CSADSKRERYSNEQFF
- | TRBJ2-2 | 13 | - | TRBV9 | TGTGCCAGCAGCGGGAGTACCGCCGGGGAGCTGTTTTTT | CASSGSTAGELFF
- | TRBJ1-2 | 11 | - | TRBV29-1 | TGCAGCGTTGGGACAGACTATGGCTACACCTTC | CSVGTDYGYTF
- | TRBJ1-1 | 15 | - | TRBV27 | TGTGCCAGCACGCCTGCGAACAGGCCGAACACTGAAGCTTTCTTT | CASTPANRPNTEAFF
once | TRBJ1-1 | 15 | - | TRBV7-9 | TGTGCCAGCAGCTTCCCTCGCCCACAAAACTATGAAGCTTTCTTT | CASSFPRPQNYEAFF
- | TRBJ1-4 | 15 | - | TRBV27 | TGTGCCAGCAAAGGCGGGACCGCAACTAATGAAAAACTGTTTTTT | CASKGGTATNEKLFF
- | TRBJ2-1 | 16 | TRBD2 | TRBV5-1 | TGCGCCAGCAGCTTGGTCGGGGCTAGCGGATACAATGAGCAGTTCTTC | CASSLVGASGYNEQFF
- | TRBJ2-2 | 13 | - | TRBV9 | TGTGCCAGCAGAAGGGGCAGCACCGGGGAGCTGTTTTTT | CASRRGSTGELFF
- | TRBJ1-5 | 15 | TRBD1 | TRBV19 | TGTGCCAGTACCGAACTACAGGGGCAACGTCAGCCCCAGCATTTT | CASTELQGQRQPQHF
- | TRBJ1-4 | 18 | - | TRBV4-2 | TGTGCCAGCAGCGAAGTAAACCAGGGGATGGGAACTAATGAAAAACTGTTTTTT | CASSEVNQGMGTNEKLFF
- | TRBJ2-1 | 17 | TRBD1 | TRBV7-9 | TGTGCCAGCAGCCCGACAGGGGGTGGTCTACTCTACAATGAGCAGTTCTTC | CASSPTGGGLLYNEQFF
- | TRBJ2-1 | 13 | - | TRBV6-6 | TGTGCCAGCACGGGCGGGGCAGGCAATGAGCAGTTCTTC | CASTGGAGNEQFF
- | TRBJ1-2 | 11 | TRBD1 | TRBV19 | TGTGCCACCAGACAGGGGGATGGCTACACCTTC | CATRQGDGYTF
once | TRBJ2-7 | 15 | TRBD1 | TRBV2 | TGTGCCAGCAGTGAATCGGGGACAGGTTCCTACGAGCAGTACTTC | CASSESGTGSYEQYF
- | TRBJ2-7 | 13 | - | TRBV7-9 | TGTGCCAGCAGCATGACAGGCTTGCACGAGCAGTACTTC | CASSMTGLHEQYF
- | TRBJ2-1 | 15 | TRBD2 | TRBV9 | TGTGCCAGCAGCGTAGGTCTAGCGGGAACCGCCGAGCAGTTCTTC | CASSVGLAGTAEQFF
- | TRBJ2-7 | 15 | TRBD1 | TRBV19 | TGTGCCAGTAGTATAGGTCGACAGGGGGCCTACGAGCAGTACTTC | CASSIGRQGAYEQYF
- | TRBJ2-7 | 15 | TRBD2 | TRBV9 | TGTGCCAGCAGCGGTGGTAGCGGGCCCTCCTACGAGCAGTACTTC | CASSGGSGPSYEQYF
- | TRBJ2-7 | 16 | - | TRBV9 | TGTGCCAGCAGAGGTTATAGCGGACCGCTCTCCTACGAGCAGTACTTC | CASRGYSGPLSYEQYF
- | TRBJ1-5 | 13 | - | TRBV29-1 | TGCAGCGTTGTTACAGATAGCAATCAGCCCCAGCATTTT | CSVVTDSNQPQHF
once | TRBJ2-5 | 12 | TRBD1 | TRBV2 | TGTGCCATAGGACAGGGTCAAGAGACCCAGTACTTC | CAIGQGQETQYF
- | TRBJ1-2 | 15 | TRBD1 | TRBV29-1 | TGCAGCGTTCCCGACAGGGTGGGGCTGGGCTATGGCTACACCTTC | CSVPDRVGLGYGYTF
- | TRBJ2-3 | 15 | TRBD1 | TRBV5-6 | TGTGCCAGCAGCTTTAAGAGGGGGCCTGGAGATACGCAGTATTTT | CASSFKRGPGDTQYF
- | TRBJ2-3 | 15 | TRBD1 | TRBV5-4 | TGTGCCAGCAGCTTGCAAGGACAGGGGATAGATACGCAGTATTTT | CASSLQGQGIDTQYF
- | TRBJ2-1 | 13 | TRBD2 | TRBV19 | TGTGCCAGTTCCCCTAGCGGGACCGATGAGCAGTTCTTC | CASSPSGTDEQFF
once | TRBJ2-7 | 13 | - | TRBV5-5 | TGTGCCAGCAGCTTGGCTCTAGTCTTCGAGCAGTACTTC | CASSLALVFEQYF
- | TRBJ2-1 | 15 | - | TRBV7-3 | TGTGCCAGCAGCTTAGTTCACGGTATATACAATGAGCAGTTCTTC | CASSLVHGIYNEQFF
- | TRBJ1-2 | 13 | - | TRBV4-1 | TGCGCCAGCAGCCACCAGAATCTTAATGGCTACACCTTC | CASSHQNLNGYTF
- | TRBJ2-7 | 14 | TRBD2 | TRBV7-6 | TGTGCCAGCAGCGGACTAGCGGGAGTTTCTGTGCAGTACTTC | CASSGLAGVSVQYF
once | TRBJ2-7 | 14 | - | TRBV5-1 | TGCGCCAGCAGCGGAACGCGGGATGCTTACGAGCAGTACTTC | CASSGTRDAYEQYF
- | TRBJ1-1 | 14 | - | TRBV5-1 | TGCGCCAGCAGCTTGACAGGCTTGAACACTGAAGCTTTCTTT | CASSLTGLNTEAFF
- | TRBJ2-1 | 14 | TRBD2 | TRBV9 | TGTGCCAGCAGCGTAGGGACTAGTTTTAGTTTGGAGTTCTTC | CASSVGTSFSLEFF
- | TRBJ2-1 | 17 | TRBD1 | TRBV4-2 | TGTGCCAGCAGCCTCAGTTCCGGGACAGGGGCTTGGAATGAGCAGTTCTTC | CASSLSSGTGAWNEQFF
- | TRBJ2-2 | 15 | - | TRBV18 | TGTGCCAGCTCCCATGACAGAAACCCTACCGGGGAGCTGTTTTTT | CASSHDRNPTGELFF
once | TRBJ2-5 | 13 | TRBD1 | TRBV28 | TGTGCCAGCAGCCGGACAGGGAGAGAGACCCAGTACTTC | CASSRTGRETQYF
- | TRBJ2-2 | 15 | TRBD2 | TRBV29-1 | TGCAGCGTAGCTGGGGAGGGGAAGGACACCGGGGAGCTGTTTTTT | CSVAGEGKDTGELFF
- | TRBJ2-7 | 14 | TRBD2 | TRBV27 | TGTGCCAGCAGTATAGCGGGAGGAGCCTACGAGCAGTACTTC | CASSIAGGAYEQYF
- | TRBJ1-5 | 17 | TRBD1 | TRBV30 | TGTGCCTGGAGTGTCGACCGGACAGGGGGACGGAATCAGCCCCAGCATTTT | CAWSVDRTGGRNQPQHF
- | TRBJ2-2 | 14 | - | TRBV27 | TGTGCCAGCAGTTTATTGGGCTACACCGGGGAGCTGTTTTTT | CASSLLGYTGELFF
- | TRBJ2-5 | 14 | - | TRBV7-9 | TGTGCCAGCAGCGATAGTACAGGGCAAGAGACCCAGTACTTC | CASSDSTGQETQYF
- | TRBJ2-7 | 15 | - | TRBV28 | TGTGCCAGCAGCGAAATTTCGTGGGCCGGGGACGAGCAGTACTTC | CASSEISWAGDEQYF
- | TRBJ1-3 | 15 | - | TRBV13 | TGTGCCAGCAGCCTCAGGATTCTTCCTGGAAACACCATATATTTT | CASSLRILPGNTIYF
- | TRBJ1-2 | 13 | TRBD1 | TRBV7-3 | TGTGCCAGCAGCTTAGGTACAGGGGATGGCTACACCTTC | CASSLGTGDGYTF
- | TRBJ2-7 | 16 | - | TRBV27 | TGTGCCAGCAAAACTAGTCACCATGGGGAACACTACGAGCAGTACTTC | CASKTSHHGEHYEQYF
- | TRBJ2-7 | 14 | - | TRBV27 | TGTGCCAGCAGCGGGAGGACAGGGAGTGACGAGCAGTACTTC | CASSGRTGSDEQYF